This passage covers 13 T cell receptor beta chains from one sample sequenced in a study of T-cell reconstitution after alpha-beta-depleted transplantation in children. Preparation of the TCRbeta library used unique molecular identifiers. One entry per CDR3 protein, called by TCRdb with MiXCR from the PCR reads. The sample has about 420,000 distinct CDR3 sequences, 15% to 20% seen once. The sequenced sample was PBMCs, mostly from graft donor cells, obtained 360 days after TCRalphabeta/CD19-depleted stem cell transplant. The receptors stem from a boy under three years old who had a stem cell transplant for Wiskott-Aldrich syndrome, so the T cells may come from the graft donor.

This clonotype was seen a few times. The chain has TRBV18 and TRBJ2-1; weak D call: TRBD2 (6 bases). V was clipped by 1 base and J by 4 bases, with 11 bases between them. The CDR3 sequence is 15 residues long. Looked up from germline, CDR1 is KGHSH and CDR2 is LQKENI. The CDR3 region is CASSPLGTLYNEQFF. CDR3 DNA: TGTGCCAGCTCACCACTCGGGACTCTTTACAATGAGCAGTTCTTC.

This clonotype was counted only a few times. This chain joins TRBV15 and TRBJ1-1; 11 bases match TRBD1. V lost 0 bases, J lost 1 base, and 4 bases stayed unmatched. CDR1 and CDR2 from the germline V gene are LNHNV and YYDKDF (reference sequence). This CDR3 comprises 17 residues. CDR3 loop: CATSRDRDRGRNTEAFF. In DNA form, the CDR3 reads TGTGCCACCAGCAGAGACCGGGACAGGGGGAGGAACACTGAAGCTTTCTTT.

This clonotype occurred a few times. This chain uses TRBV20-1 with TRBJ2-7; 7 nucleotides match TRBD2. This CDR3 comprises 13 residues. CDR1 and CDR2 (germline): DFQATT, SNEGSKA (reference sequence). The trim removed 2 bases at V and 6 bases at J, leaving 7 bases unmatched. CDR3 region: CSARRTRGGEQYF. The CDR3 nucleotides read TGCAGTGCTAGACGGACTAGAGGCGGCGAGCAGTACTTC.

The V and J genes are TRBV10-3 and TRBJ2-5; D not resolved. This CDR3 spans 13 amino acids. Trimming removed 3 bases from V and 2 bases from J, with 7 bases in between. Germline V gene sequence: CDR1 ENHRY, CDR2 SYGVKD. CDR3 nucleotide sequence: TGTGCCATCAGTGACCTACAGCAAGAGACCCAGTACTTC. Encoded protein: CAISDLQQETQYF.

The genes are TRBV12-3 or TRBV12-4 and TRBJ2-4; TRBD2 might be the D (6 bases). CDR3 length: 17 amino acids. Between the trimmed V and J ends, which lost 2 bases and 0 bases, there was a span of 14 bases. DNA of the CDR3: TGTGCCAGCAGTTTAAGGGTCCGGGGACTAGCCAAAAACATTCAGTACTTC. It translates to CASSLRVRGLAKNIQYF.

The CDR3 sequence is CASSLARGRNEQFF. CDR3 nucleotide sequence: TGCGCCAGCAGCTTGGCGAGAGGGAGGAATGAGCAGTTCTTC. The V call is TRBV5-1, the J call TRBJ2-1; maybe TRBD2 (6 bases). The length of the CDR3 is 14 residues. Trimming left V 0 bases short and J 7 bases short, with 11 bases between. The germline V gene has CDR1 SGHRS and CDR2 YFSETQ.

This sequence joins TRBV7-9 and TRBJ2-7; D possibly corresponds to TRBD1 (5 bases). With 1 base removed from V and 2 bases from J, the gap between germline ends came to 18 bases. Germline V lookup: CDR1 SEHNR, CDR2 FQNEAQ (reference sequence). The CDR3 is 17 residues long. The CDR3 sequence: CASSLVLAAKGPYEQYF. CDR3 nucleotide sequence: TGTGCCAGCAGCTTAGTCCTGGCCGCCAAGGGGCCCTACGAGCAGTACTTC.

The V gene is TRBV29-1, the J gene TRBJ2-1; D is possibly TRBD2 (8 bases). Germline CDR1 reads SQVTM; CDR2 reads ANQGSEA. V gave up 4 bases and J gave up 7 bases, with 26 bases separating them. The CDR3 has 17 amino acids. CDR3 region: CSVASTGWTSLSNEQFF. In DNA form, the CDR3 reads TGCAGCGTTGCTTCGACAGGGTGGACTAGCTTGTCGAATGAGCAGTTCTTC.

Only a few counts were recorded for this clonotype. The chain carries TRBV29-1 and TRBJ2-4; 8 bases are a match to TRBD1. In germline, CDR1 is SQVTM, CDR2 ANQGSEA. The CDR3 consists of 12 residues. J lost 4 bases, V lost 7 bases, and 3 bases had no gene match. The CDR3 DNA follows: TGCAGCGCCCGGGACAGGAAAAACATTCAGTACTTC. Translating it yields CSARDRKNIQYF.

In nucleotides, the CDR3 is TGTGCCACCCGGGCGAAACCGGGACAGGGGAACACCGGGGAGCTGTTTTTT. This gives the protein CATRAKPGQGNTGELFF. The chain is built from TRBV24-1 and TRBJ2-2, with 9 bases matching TRBD1. The CDR3 covers 17 residues. J was trimmed by 1 base and V by 9 bases; bases with no gene match: 11. CDR1 is KGHDR, CDR2 SFDVKD, per germline.

V is TRBV3-1 and J is TRBJ2-6, with TRBD1 matching 7 bases. Germline-derived CDR1 and CDR2 are LGHDT and YNNKEL (reference sequence). The CDR3 spans 17 residues. V was clipped by 2 bases and J by 0 bases; unmatched bases: 4. CDR3 protein: CASSQRQGHSGANVLTF. The CDR3 region has the DNA TGTGCCAGCAGCCAACGACAGGGACACTCTGGGGCCAACGTCCTGACTTTC.

The V call is TRBV20-1, the J call TRBJ2-7; 7 bases match TRBD1. V gave up 6 bases and J gave up 5 bases; unmatched junction bases: 10. The CDR3 is made up of 13 amino acids. In germline, CDR1 is DFQATT, CDR2 SNEGSKA (reference sequence). Written as DNA, the CDR3 is TGCAGTGCCCATAATAAAGGGGGCAACGAGCAGTACTTC. Translating it yields CSAHNKGGNEQYF.

The chain is built from TRBV12-3 or TRBV12-4 and TRBJ2-6; D possibly corresponds to TRBD2 (6 bases). The CDR3 is 16 residues long. Trimming left V 5 bases short and J 1 base short, with 12 bases between. CDR3 protein: CASSPHAGSGANVLTF. The CDR3 region has the DNA TGTGCCAGCAGTCCCCACGCGGGGTCTGGGGCCAACGTCCTGACTTTC.